The T cell receptor beta chain under discussion was sequenced for a study of blood T cell repertoires in COVID-19. Study details: From the United States, Italy and Spain came samples of acute and convalescent COVID-19. From T cells, B-cell-depleted T cells, or PBMCs came the material, which was cDNA or gDNA.

V was pared by 6 bases and J by 7 bases, with 19 bases between. This CDR3 is built from 14 residues. Looked up from germline, CDR1 is SGHRS and CDR2 is YFSETQ. In the authors' methods: Nucleated cell number was recorded as an estimate derived from reference gene primer amplification. Only in-frame clones appear in the TCRdb table, and some are missing; sequencing was by immunoSEQ multiplex PCR. That table supplies the V and J calls and clone size; D and trimming were determined from the DNA. The sample shows a few hundred thousand clones, roughly 90% of them seen only once. The chain has TRBV5-1 and TRBJ1-1; D is perhaps TRBD1 (5 bases). The TCR was taken from a woman aged 50 to 60 with active or convalescent COVID-19. The sample taken for sequencing was peripheral blood. CDR3 protein: CASTVSLGAIEAFF. The CDR3 region has the DNA TGCGCCAGCACCGTCTCGTTAGGGGCTATTGAAGCTTTCTTT.